Sequencing of this T cell receptor (beta chain) was carried out in a study of shared clonotypes between healthy human individuals. The CDR3 has 14 residues. The V end was cut by 7 bases, the J end by 4 bases, with 16 bases between. Germline lookup yields CDR1 MNHNS and CDR2 SASEGT. Notes on this clone: Its antigen is currently unknown.

The study separated CD4+ cells into CD45RA+ naive and CD45RA-negative memory subsets. Whole-study findings and limits: Rarefaction showed sorted-subset sequencing was incomplete despite large depth. Depth of sequencing was expected to influence donor clonotype sharing. With a few donors compared, around 5% of naive CD4 clonotypes were shared.

Data came from immunoSEQ multiplex PCR; TCRdb stores just in-frame clones and leaves some out. The table includes some 1 million clones, roughly 75% detected once. The receptor was derived from a man younger than 35 in good health. J is TRBJ2-5 and V is TRBV6-1, with D tentatively TRBD1 or TRBD2 (6 bases each). What was sequenced was memory CD4+ T cells sorted from blood. Subset given: CD45RA-negative fraction. The CDR3 region has the DNA TGTGCCAGCACCACAGGGACTTTGGTAGAGACCCAGTACTTC. This gives the protein CASTTGTLVETQYF.